These 14 T cell receptor beta chains share one sample of origin, sequenced in a study of blood T cell repertoires in COVID-19. Method: immunoSEQ multiplex PCR; TCRdb's copy keeps in-frame clones and lacks some. The repertoire has over 150,000 clones, roughly 92% of them found once; the top ten carry 0.6% to 0.9%. Sequenced material: peripheral blood. The receptors stem from a young man with COVID-19, enrolled during active disease.

This chain links TRBV9 with TRBJ1-6; the D is unclear. Looked up from germline, CDR1 is SGDLS and CDR2 is YYNGEE. With 2 bases removed from V and 10 bases from J, the gap between germline ends came to 13 bases. The CDR3 length is 14 residues. CDR3 sequence (DNA): TGTGCCAGCAGCGTGGGAGGGTTAGAATCACCCCTCCACTTT. It codes for CASSVGGLESPLHF.

V usage is TRBV18 and J usage is TRBJ1-4; D may be TRBD1 (6 bases). Between the trimmed V and J ends, which lost 3 bases and 7 bases, there was a span of 18 bases. In germline, CDR1 is KGHSH, CDR2 LQKENI. CDR3 size: 16 residues. CDR3 nucleotides: TGTGCCAGCTCACCTGACAGGACAGAGATCTTTGAAAAACTGTTTTTT. Protein: CASSPDRTEIFEKLFF.

The rearrangement links TRBV4-1 to TRBJ1-1; possibly TRBD1 for D (5 bases). The V and J ends lost 0 bases and 1 base respectively, with 9 bases between them. In germline, CDR1 is MGHRA, CDR2 YSYEKL. CDR3 length equals 15 residues. Here the CDR3 reads CASSQDFTGNTEAFF. As DNA, the CDR3 is TGCGCCAGCAGCCAAGATTTCACAGGGAACACTGAAGCTTTCTTT.

The chain uses TRBV30 and TRBJ1-4; D is uncertain. The CDR3 consists of 13 residues. Looked up from germline, CDR1 is GTSNPN and CDR2 is SVGIG (reference sequence). The V end was cut by 4 bases, the J end by 8 bases, with 14 bases between. The CDR3 sequence is CAWTGPIGEKLFF. The CDR3 DNA reads TGTGCCTGGACGGGTCCTATCGGGGAAAAACTGTTTTTT.

As DNA, the CDR3 is TGTGCCAGCAGCCAAGGAGGGGGCAGCTATGGCTACACCTTC. Translating gives CASSQGGGSYGYTF. The chain couples TRBV3-1 (or the pseudogene TRBV3-2) to TRBJ1-2; 7 bases match TRBD1. J was trimmed by 4 bases and V by 1 base; bases with no gene match: 3. This CDR3 is built from 14 residues. Germline-derived CDR1 and CDR2 are LGHDT and YNNKEL (reference sequence).

V usage is TRBV5-6 and J usage is TRBJ2-7; 9 nucleotides agree with TRBD1. Germline V gene sequence: CDR1 SGHDT, CDR2 YYEEEE. There are 13 residues in the CDR3. The V and J ends lost 3 bases and 6 bases, in that order; junction bases with no gene match: 4. The CDR3 reads CASSYYRGLEQYF. CDR3 bases: TGTGCCAGCAGCTATTACAGGGGGCTCGAGCAGTACTTC.

V and J are TRBV19 and TRBJ1-5; TRBD1 matches at 10 bases. V shed 6 bases, J shed 5 bases, and the junction held 10 bases outside the gene matches. There are 16 residues in the CDR3. Germline assignment: CDR1 LNHDA and CDR2 SQIVND (reference sequence). The CDR3 loop reads CASRGAGTGVDQPQHF. The DNA of the CDR3 is TGTGCCAGTAGAGGGGCCGGGACAGGGGTGGATCAGCCCCAGCATTTT.

The rearrangement links TRBV2 to TRBJ1-4; D is perhaps TRBD1 (6 bases). The CDR3 contains 14 residues. V gave up 4 bases and J gave up 2 bases, with 8 bases separating them. Germline V gives CDR1 SNHLY, CDR2 FYNNEI. CDR3 in amino acids: CASSGQATNEKLFF. The DNA for the CDR3 is TGTGCCAGCAGTGGACAGGCGACTAATGAAAAACTGTTTTTT.

The chain joins TRBV7-9 to TRBJ1-5; D ambiguous. CDR1 and CDR2 (germline): SEHNR, FQNEAQ (reference sequence). With 4 bases removed from V and 0 bases from J, the gap between germline ends came to 7 bases. The CDR3 contains 14 residues. The DNA of the CDR3 is TGTGCCAGCAGCTCGAGTGATAGCAATCAGCCCCAGCATTTT. Residues: CASSSSDSNQPQHF. Based on the CDR3 plus reference TRBV7-9 and TRBJ1-5, the full variable domain is DTGVSQNPRHKITKRGQNVTFRCDPISEHNRLYWYRQTLGQGPEFLTYFQNEAQLEKSRLLSDRFSAERPKGSFSTLEIQRTEQGDSAMYLCASSSSDSNQPQHFGDGTRLSIL.

The chain has TRBV3-1 (or the pseudogene TRBV3-2) and TRBJ2-3, with 7 bases matching TRBD1. Germline lookup yields CDR1 LGHDT and CDR2 YNNKEL (reference sequence). The J segment lost 2 bases and the V segment lost 4 bases, leaving 9 bases of the junction unmatched. This CDR3 is 16 amino acids long. CDR3 nucleotide sequence: TGTGCCAGCAGCCTCAACAGACAGGGAACCACAGATACGCAGTATTTT. Translation gives CASSLNRQGTTDTQYF.

The J gene is TRBJ2-4, the V gene TRBV4-1; no firm D call. V was trimmed by 1 base and J by 0 bases, leaving 13 bases between them. CDR3 length: 17 residues. Per the germline V gene, CDR1 is MGHRA and CDR2 is YSYEKL. For the CDR3, the DNA is TGCGCCAGCAGCCAAGCCCGGTCCGAAATAGCCAAAAACATTCAGTACTTC. Its protein product is CASSQARSEIAKNIQYF.

The V call is TRBV10-3, the J call TRBJ2-1; 7 bases are a match to TRBD2. The V gene end was trimmed by 5 bases and the J gene end by 0 bases; junction bases not matched to a gene: 4. CDR1 is ENHRY and CDR2 is SYGVKD in the germline V gene. CDR3 length: 15 amino acids. CDR3 residues: CAISRAGSSYNEQFF. The CDR3 bases are TGTGCCATCAGTAGAGCGGGGAGCTCCTACAATGAGCAGTTCTTC.

The chain combines TRBV6-1 with TRBJ2-3, with D perhaps TRBD1 (5 bases). The CDR3 totals 16 residues. The V gene's germline CDR1 is MNHNS and CDR2 SASEGT. Trimming took off 2 bases at V and 5 bases at J, with 17 bases between the two ends. This chain's CDR3 is CASSELGAAWGDTQYF. In DNA, the CDR3 is TGTGCCAGCAGTGAATTAGGGGCAGCCTGGGGAGATACGCAGTATTTT.

As to this clone: In the same sample, other DNA sequences code for this CDR3. V gene TRBV6-5 combines with J gene TRBJ1-2, with a weak D call TRBD1 (6 bases). Between the trimmed V and J ends, which lost 7 bases and 2 bases, there was a span of 11 bases. This CDR3 contains 13 residues. The germline V gene encodes CDR1 MNHEY and CDR2 SVGAGI. The CDR3 region has the DNA TGTGCCAGCAACAGGGCGCCCAACTATGGCTACACCTTC. As protein: CASNRAPNYGYTF.